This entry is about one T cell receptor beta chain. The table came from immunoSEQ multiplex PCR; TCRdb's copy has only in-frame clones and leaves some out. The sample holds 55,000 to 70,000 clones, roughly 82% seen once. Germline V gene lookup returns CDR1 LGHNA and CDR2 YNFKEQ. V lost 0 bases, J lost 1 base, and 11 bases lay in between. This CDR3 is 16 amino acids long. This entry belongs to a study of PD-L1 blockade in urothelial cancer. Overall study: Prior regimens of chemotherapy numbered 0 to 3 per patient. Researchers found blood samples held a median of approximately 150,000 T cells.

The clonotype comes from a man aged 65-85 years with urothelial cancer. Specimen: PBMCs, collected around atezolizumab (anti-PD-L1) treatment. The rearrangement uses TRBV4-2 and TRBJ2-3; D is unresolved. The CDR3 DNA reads TGTGCCAGCAGCCAAGATCTTCGGCGGCGCACAGATACGCAGTATTTT. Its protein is CASSQDLRRRTDTQYF.